The 2 T cell receptor beta chains in this list originate from one sample, sequenced in a study of blood T cells in healthy people across ages. The authors ran a second PCR of roughly 6 to 12 cycles using a sample-barcoded 5' primer and a J-beta primer mix. In TCRdb, the 5' RACE reads were re-called with MiXCR into one record per CDR3 protein. The sample has 710,000 or so distinct CDR3 sequences, roughly 20% seen once. Sequencing used blood. These receptors were obtained from a man in his 70s in good health.

The V gene is TRBV7-9, the J gene TRBJ1-3; D not certain. V lost 8 bases to trimming and J lost 1 base, with 9 bases between them. From germline, CDR1 is SEHNR and CDR2 FQNEAQ (reference sequence). CDR3 length: 13 amino acids. As DNA, the CDR3 is TGTGCCAGCGCCCCGGGGTCTGGAAACACCATATATTTT. The encoded protein is CASAPGSGNTIYF.

The genes are TRBV18 and TRBJ1-6; 8 bases are shared with TRBD1. CDR3 length: 16 amino acids. With 5 bases clipped from V and 9 bases from J, the junction kept 12 bases outside the gene matches. Germline V CDR1 and CDR2: KGHSH, LQKENI. CDR3 sequence reads: CASSMSGTGQLSPLHF. The CDR3 DNA reads as TGTGCCAGCTCAATGTCCGGGACAGGACAACTTTCACCCCTCCACTTT.